The sample holds many counts of the clone carrying this TCR beta chain. The entry originates in a study of blood T cells in healthy people across ages. Trimming stripped 6 bases from V and 4 bases from J, with 12 bases between. This CDR3 is built from 12 residues. Per germline, CDR1 SQVTM and CDR2 ANQGSEA. The second PCR ran about 6 to 12 cycles with a sample-barcoded 5' primer and J-beta primers. Every single cDNA molecule received a tag from a template-switch adaptor with 12 random nucleotides. TCRdb reanalysed the 5' RACE reads using MiXCR and keeps one entry per CDR3 protein. This sample has 900,000 to 950,000 distinct CDR3 sequences, with 25% to 35% found just once. This sample was also put to use in a study of T cells of mothers and their children. According to that study: A few healthy Caucasian mothers gave samples, and so did their six children. In both related and unrelated pairs, TCR recombination output is shaped similarly by thymic selection. Relative to unrelated pairs, biologically related mother-child dyads exhibited marginally greater, non-significant overlap.

The chain links TRBV29-1 to TRBJ1-2; D is possibly TRBD1 (5 bases). The source material was blood. This TCR derives from a woman aged 40 to 50 in good health. As DNA, the CDR3 is TGCAGCGTCAGTTTCGGGACCTATGGCTACACCTTC. Its translation: CSVSFGTYGYTF.